A selection of T cell receptor beta chains follows, all from one sample in a study of OX40 agonist ivuxolimab in advanced cancers. Some clones are missing from TCRdb's copy, which holds only in-frame ones; the method was immunoSEQ multiplex PCR. The sample shows tens of thousands of clones, more than 80% of them seen only once. Sequenced material: CD4+ or CD8+ T cells sorted from blood, taken in a trial of the OX40 agonist ivuxolimab. The receptor source for this set is an adult with an advanced solid tumor such as melanoma, head and neck, liver or kidney cancer. CDR3s include the opening cysteine and the closing phenylalanine or tryptophan. A D gene is named only where the DNA matches it firmly. Not every row has a clone size; where given, it reads once, few, many or a size class.

clone_size,v_call,j_call,d_call,cdr3_nt,cdr3_aa
once,TRBV5-1,TRBJ1-1,NA,TGCGCCAGCAGATCGTACGTGAACACTGAAGCTTTCTTT,CASRSYVNTEAFF
NA,TRBV6-5,TRBJ1-2,TRBD1,TGTGCCAGCAGTGCACCGGGACAGGGGAACTATGGCTACACCTTC,CASSAPGQGNYGYTF
NA,TRBV28,TRBJ1-4,NA,TGTGCCAGCAGTTTGTTACACCTGGTGGGGTCTTATGAAAAACTGTTTTTT,CASSLLHLVGSYEKLFF
NA,TRBV30,TRBJ2-2,TRBD2,TGTGCCTGCCAACTAGCGGGAGGAGCCGGGGAGCTGTTTTTT,CACQLAGGAGELFF
NA,TRBV19,TRBJ2-7,NA,TGTGCCAGTAGTTATGGGGGGGCAGGTGAGCAGTACTTC,CASSYGGAGEQYF
NA,TRBV19,TRBJ2-1,TRBD2,TGTGCCAGTAAGGCCGGACTAGCGGGAGGCGAGCAGTTCTTC,CASKAGLAGGEQFF
NA,TRBV13,TRBJ1-1,TRBD1,TGTGCCAGCAGCGGGACAGGAGGGAGTGAAGCTTTCTTT,CASSGTGGSEAFF
NA,TRBV5-4,TRBJ2-5,TRBD2,TGTGCCAGCAGCTTGCTAGCGGGAGTTCAAGAGACCCAGTACTTC,CASSLLAGVQETQYF
NA,TRBV10-3,TRBJ1-1,TRBD1,TGTGCCATCAGTGAGGCTACAGGGGGCACTGAAGCTTTCTTT,CAISEATGGTEAFF
NA,TRBV13,TRBJ2-1,TRBD2,TGTGCCAGCAGCTTAACTAGCGGCCTTTACAATGAGCAGTTCTTC,CASSLTSGLYNEQFF
NA,TRBV29-1,TRBJ2-2,TRBD2,TGCAGCGTTGAGGGACTAGCAGACACCGGGGAGCTGTTTTTT,CSVEGLADTGELFF
few,TRBV21-1,TRBJ2-5,NA,TGTGCCAGCCGAACGGAGGGGGGAGAGACCCAGTACTTC,CASRTEGGETQYF
NA,TRBV6-5,TRBJ1-1,NA,TGTGCCAGCACAGGGATGAACACTGAAGCTTTCTTT,CASTGMNTEAFF
NA,TRBV5-4,TRBJ2-7,TRBD2,TGTGCCAGCAGCACAGGCGGTAGCGGGAGTCGCTACGAGCAGTACTTC,CASSTGGSGSRYEQYF
NA,TRBV5-4,TRBJ1-2,TRBD1,TGTGCCAGCAGCTCACGGACAGGGATGAATGATGGCTACACCTTC,CASSSRTGMNDGYTF